The 14 T cell receptor beta chains listed next were all sequenced from one sample in a study of blood T cell repertoires in COVID-19. The table came from immunoSEQ multiplex PCR; TCRdb's copy has only in-frame clones and leaves some out. The data show about 140,000 clones, 84% seen once. Sequencing was done on a sample of peripheral blood. These receptors all stem from a man between 60 and 70 years old with active or convalescent COVID-19.

The chain links TRBV7-6 to TRBJ2-3, with 8 bases fitting TRBD2. Losses at the gene ends were 5 bases for V and 0 bases for J; bases not matched to a gene: 7. Germline values: CDR1 SGHVS, CDR2 FNYEAQ. There are 16 residues in the CDR3. The CDR3 DNA is TGTGCCAGCAGCACCAAACTAGCGGCAAGCACAGATACGCAGTATTTT. Its protein is CASSTKLAASTDTQYF. Complete variable domain (other parts from reference TRBV7-6 and TRBJ2-3): GAGVSQSPRYKVTKRGQDVALRCDPISGHVSLYWYRQALGQGPEFLTYFNYEAQQDKSGLPNDRFSAERPEGSISTLTIQRTEQRDSAMYRCASSTKLAASTDTQYFGPGTRLTVL.

CDR3 loop: CASSALPGGTEAFF. CDR3 nucleotides: TGTGCCAGCAGCGCTCTCCCGGGAGGCACTGAAGCTTTCTTT. The chain employs TRBV7-2 and TRBJ1-1; D gene uncertain. CDR3 length: 14 amino acids. The germline gives CDR1 SGHTA, CDR2 FQGNSA. Trimming left V 5 bases short and J 4 bases short, with 14 bases between.

The chain has TRBV6-5 and TRBJ1-1; 8 bases are shared with TRBD1. CDR1 MNHEY and CDR2 SVGAGI come from the germline V gene. CDR3 length: 15 residues. V lost 5 bases to trimming and J lost 0 bases; unmatched junction nucleotides: 5. As DNA, the CDR3 is TGTGCCAGCAGTCGACAGGGGAAAATGAACACTGAAGCTTTCTTT. It encodes CASSRQGKMNTEAFF.

To note about this clone: An end of the junction does not agree with germline; a read error may underlie this. The genes are TRBV9 and TRBJ1-2; D gene ambiguous. Germline loops: CDR1 SGDLS, CDR2 YYNGEE. The length of the CDR3 is 13 residues. Here the CDR3 reads CASSVGENSGYTF. In nucleotides, the CDR3 is TGTGCCAGCAGCGTTGGGGAGAACTCTGGCTACACCTTC.

The chain is built from TRBV5-7 and TRBJ2-7; 13 bases line up with TRBD2. TRBV5-7 is placed among ORFs of uncertain function. This CDR3 has 16 amino acids. J was trimmed by 2 bases and V by 5 bases; bases with no gene match: 7. The CDR3 here is CASSRTSGSLTYEQYV. The DNA for the CDR3 is TGTGCCAGCAGTCGGACTAGCGGGAGTCTAACCTACGAGCAGTACGTC.

This clone was recorded a few times. This chain uses TRBV7-9 with TRBJ2-5; TRBD1 matches at 9 bases. The CDR3 is made up of 14 amino acids. Germline V gives CDR1 SEHNR, CDR2 FQNEAQ (reference sequence). V lost 5 bases and J lost 5; bases outside the gene matches: 6. This CDR3 is CASSPDRGRETQYF. The CDR3 nucleotides are TGTGCCAGCAGCCCCGACAGGGGGAGGGAGACCCAGTACTTC. Based on the CDR3 plus reference TRBV7-9 and TRBJ2-5, the full variable domain is DTGVSQNPRHKITKRGQNVTFRCDPISEHNRLYWYRQTLGQGPEFLTYFQNEAQLEKSRLLSDRFSAERPKGSFSTLEIQRTEQGDSAMYLCASSPDRGRETQYFGPGTRLLVL.

CDR3 nucleotides: TGCGCCAGCAGCTTGGAACTAGCGGACGACTACAATGAGCAGTTCTTC. Its translation is CASSLELADDYNEQFF. The V gene is TRBV5-1, the J gene TRBJ2-1; 8 bases line up with TRBD2. Germline CDR1 SGHRS, CDR2 YFSETQ. This CDR3 contains 16 residues. Germline trimming cut 0 bases from V and 3 bases from J; bases unmatched to any gene: 5.

CDR3 sequence: CASSMEGARRSEAFF. The CDR3 DNA sequence: TGTGCCAGTAGTATGGAGGGGGCGCGGCGAAGTGAAGCTTTCTTT. The chain has TRBV19 and TRBJ1-1; 7 nucleotides align to TRBD1. Losses at the gene ends were 3 bases for V and 7 bases for J; bases not matched to a gene: 11. This CDR3 has 15 amino acids. Germline V gene sequence: CDR1 LNHDA, CDR2 SQIVND (reference sequence).

The J gene is TRBJ1-5, the V gene TRBV19; 7 bases match TRBD1. V trimming: 3 bases; J trimming: 0 bases; junction bases outside the gene matches: 8. The length of the CDR3 is 17 residues. Germline V lookup: CDR1 LNHDA, CDR2 SQIVND (reference sequence). In nucleotides, the CDR3 is TGTGCCAGTAGTATCAGGGGGGCAGGCGATAGCAATCAGCCCCAGCATTTT. Translating it yields CASSIRGAGDSNQPQHF.

The chain uses TRBV15 and TRBJ1-1; no reliable D call. CDR1 is LNHNV, CDR2 YYDKDF, per germline (reference sequence). The CDR3 loop spans 14 amino acids. V lost 0 bases, J lost 10 bases, and 15 bases lay in between. CDR3 protein: CATSRDRREKGAFF. The CDR3 DNA is TGTGCCACCAGCAGAGATCGGAGGGAGAAGGGAGCTTTCTTT.

A remark on this clone: A read error may account for a junction end that differs from germline. The CDR3 coding sequence is TGTGCCAGCAGTGAAGTGGCCGGGAGGGCCCCATTT. This sequence encodes CASSEVAGRAPF. The rearrangement links TRBV6-1 to TRBJ2-3; 8 bases line up with TRBD2. The germline V gene has CDR1 MNHNS and CDR2 SASEGT. CDR3 length equals 12 residues.

The chain joins TRBV6-1 to TRBJ2-7; no reliable D call. CDR1 is MNHNS, CDR2 SASEGT, per germline. The CDR3 loop spans 14 amino acids. Trimming took off 2 bases at V and 3 bases at J, with 11 bases between the two ends. The CDR3 DNA reads TGTGCCAGCAGTGAAACGGCTACGGGCTACGAGCAGTACTTC. It yields the protein CASSETATGYEQYF.

The chain employs TRBV29-1 and TRBJ1-1; TRBD1 aligns across 7 bases. Germline trimming cut 2 bases from V and 0 bases from J; bases unmatched to any gene: 6. CDR1 SQVTM and CDR2 ANQGSEA come from the germline V gene. The CDR3 extends over 15 amino acids. The CDR3 region is CSVEQYRGLNTEAFF. The CDR3 DNA reads as TGCAGCGTTGAACAATACAGGGGCTTGAACACTGAAGCTTTCTTT.

V gene TRBV5-4 combines with J gene TRBJ1-2; a weak D match, TRBD1 (6 bases). V dropped 0 bases and J dropped 5 bases, with 17 bases sitting between them. From germline, CDR1 is SGHNT and CDR2 YYREEE (reference sequence). This CDR3 is 16 amino acids long. CDR3 region: CASSLGTVLQSYGYTF. The CDR3 DNA follows: TGTGCCAGCAGCTTGGGGACAGTATTACAGTCTTATGGCTACACCTTC.